Following are 20 T cell receptor beta chains from one sample sequenced in a study of blood T cells in healthy people across ages. PCR was performed a second time for roughly 7 to 12 cycles using a sample-barcoded 5' primer and a J-beta primer mix. TCRdb called the 5' RACE reads again in MiXCR, with one record for every CDR3 protein. The table has around 1.7 million distinct CDR3 sequences, under 30% seen once. Sample: blood. The receptors originated from a woman younger than 45 in good health.

This clonotype appeared many times. The V and J genes are TRBV29-1 and TRBJ2-5, with TRBD1 as a possible D gene (6 bases). Trimming pared 7 bases from V and 6 bases from J, leaving 12 bases between. This CDR3 region has 11 residues. Germline CDR1 reads SQVTM; CDR2 reads ANQGSEA. The CDR3 loop reads CSDQGLQTQYF. Here the CDR3 DNA reads TGCAGCGACCAGGGGCTGCAGACCCAGTACTTC.

This chain uses TRBV6-2 or TRBV6-3 with TRBJ2-1; 7 positions agree with TRBD1. Germline V gene data show CDR1 as MNHEY and CDR2 as SVGEGT. CDR3 size: 15 residues. Trimming took 5 bases from V and 5 from J; bases not matched to a gene: 9. CDR3 residues: CASSNYRGSNNEQFF. Here the CDR3 DNA reads TGTGCCAGCAGTAACTACAGGGGAAGTAACAATGAGCAGTTCTTC.

This clonotype was seen a single time. The chain employs TRBV12-5 and TRBJ1-1, with a possible D match to TRBD1 (5 bases). This CDR3 region has 15 residues. Per the germline V gene, CDR1 is LGHNT and CDR2 is FRNRAP. Trimming removed 0 bases from V and 1 base from J, with 9 bases in between. CDR3 sequence (DNA): TGTGCTAGTGGTTTGGTACAGGCCCCGAACACTGAAGCTTTCTTT. Translated, it gives CASGLVQAPNTEAFF.

The DNA of the CDR3 is TGCGCCAGCAGGGGAGGTCTAGCGGGGAAAGGCAATGAGCAGTTCTTC. It encodes CASRGGLAGKGNEQFF. The rearrangement links TRBV10-2 to TRBJ2-1, with 9 bases fitting TRBD2. The CDR3 consists of 16 residues. V was clipped by 6 bases and J by 6 bases; unmatched bases: 12. CDR1 is WSHSY and CDR2 is SAAADI in the germline V gene.

The J gene is TRBJ2-1, the V gene TRBV7-2; 9 nucleotides agree with TRBD2. The ends lost 3 bases at V and 7 bases at J; junction bases unmatched: 7. Germline assignment: CDR1 SGHTA and CDR2 FQGNSA. CDR3 length equals 15 residues. CDR3 in amino acids: CASSFVASGANEQFF. CDR3 nucleotide sequence: TGTGCCAGCAGCTTCGTGGCTAGCGGGGCGAATGAGCAGTTCTTC.

This clonotype has at least ten counts. The chain links TRBV18 to TRBJ2-7, with D tentatively TRBD1 (6 bases). The CDR3 is made up of 14 amino acids. V shed 5 bases and J shed 2 bases, with 13 bases lying between them. The germline V gene encodes CDR1 KGHSH and CDR2 LQKENI. The CDR3 is CASSKEQGAYEQYF. CDR3 coding DNA: TGTGCCAGCTCAAAAGAACAGGGTGCCTACGAGCAGTACTTC. Full variable domain (outside the CDR3, taken from reference TRBV18 and TRBJ2-7): NAGVMQNPRHLVRRRGQEARLRCSPMKGHSHVYWYRQLPEEGLKFMVYLQKENIIDESGMPKERFSAEFPKEGPSILRIQQVVRGDSAAYFCASSKEQGAYEQYFGPGTRLTVT.

The chain links TRBV7-9 to TRBJ1-1; TRBD1 might be the D (6 bases). The CDR3 has 16 amino acids. Germline V gene data show CDR1 as SEHNR and CDR2 as FQNEAQ (reference sequence). The V end was cut by 5 bases, the J end by 0 bases, with 16 bases between. The CDR3 sequence is CASSQVGGGMNTEAFF. The DNA of the CDR3 is TGTGCCAGCAGCCAGGTGGGGGGGGGCATGAACACTGAAGCTTTCTTT.

About this clonotype itself: A much bigger clone sits one base away, suggesting this may be a read error. This chain uses TRBV12-3 or TRBV12-4 with TRBJ2-7; D gene ambiguous. This CDR3 is 12 amino acids long. V was trimmed by 2 bases and J by 7 bases, leaving 9 bases between them. For the CDR3, the DNA is TGTGCCAGCAGTTTATCGGACGATGAGCAGTACTTC. Encoded protein: CASSLSDDEQYF.

This clonotype was seen only once. The chain employs TRBV25-1 and TRBJ2-7; 7 bases agree with TRBD2. V trimming: 6 bases; J trimming: 2 bases; junction bases outside the gene matches: 7. The CDR3 totals 14 residues. Germline-derived CDR1 and CDR2 are MGHDK and SYGVNS. The CDR3 sequence is CASSNPGTTYEQYF. The CDR3 coding sequence is TGTGCCAGCAGCAACCCCGGGACTACCTACGAGCAGTACTTC.

This chain joins TRBV6-5 and TRBJ1-5, with TRBD1 matching over 8 bases. This CDR3 comprises 14 residues. After removal of 5 bases from V and 7 bases from J, the junction contained 7 bases not matched to a gene. CDR1 and CDR2 from the germline V gene are MNHEY and SVGAGI. CDR3 sequence: CASSIQGGGQPQHF. The CDR3 DNA reads TGTGCCAGCAGTATACAGGGGGGAGGACAGCCCCAGCATTTT.

This clonotype was recorded a few times. V usage is TRBV7-2 and J usage is TRBJ1-2, with D possibly being TRBD1 (5 bases). The V end lost 4 bases, the J end lost 4 bases, and 13 bases lay between the germline ends. Germline V CDR1 and CDR2: SGHTA, FQGNSA. The CDR3 runs to 14 residues. CDR3 residues: CASSSTQGPYGYTF. The CDR3 bases are TGTGCCAGCAGCTCAACCCAGGGACCCTATGGCTACACCTTC. The full variable domain, rest sourced from reference TRBV7-2 and TRBJ1-2, is GAGVSQSPSNKVTEKGKDVELRCDPISGHTALYWYRQSLGQGLEFLIYFQGNSAPDKSGLPSDRFSAERTGGSVSTLTIQRTQQEDSAVYLCASSSTQGPYGYTFGSGTRLTVV.

The V and J genes are TRBV7-9 and TRBJ1-2, with D possibly being TRBD1 (5 bases). The germline gives CDR1 SEHNR, CDR2 FQNEAQ (reference sequence). Trimming took 4 bases from V and 10 from J, leaving 13 bases between them. CDR3 length: 12 amino acids. This CDR3 is CASSSPGKDYTF. The CDR3 nucleotides are TGTGCCAGCAGCTCCCCAGGGAAGGACTACACCTTC.

This clonotype was counted only a few times. This chain connects TRBV2 to TRBJ2-3, with D possibly TRBD1 on 6 matching bases. Trimming took 4 bases from V and 9 from J, leaving 11 bases between them. This CDR3 has 12 residues. The germline V gene encodes CDR1 SNHLY and CDR2 FYNNEI. This CDR3 reads CASSAYGQTQYF. For the CDR3, the DNA is TGTGCCAGCAGTGCCTACGGACAGACGCAGTATTTT.

The chain has TRBV12-3 or TRBV12-4 and TRBJ2-1; weak D call: TRBD2 (6 bases). Trimming took off 5 bases at V and 3 bases at J, with 17 bases between the two ends. The CDR3 sequence is 16 residues long. CDR3 DNA sequence: TGTGCCAGCAGTCCACCCTCGGTAGCGGTCTACAATGAGCAGTTCTTC. It is translated as CASSPPSVAVYNEQFF.

In its sample, this clonotype was seen a few times. The chain is built from TRBV3-1 and TRBJ2-1; D gene ambiguous. This CDR3 is 15 amino acids long. Trimming shortened V by 0 bases and J by 8 bases, and 14 bases separated the two germline ends. From germline, CDR1 is LGHDT and CDR2 YNNKEL (reference sequence). This CDR3 reads CASSQDLFLWDEQFF. CDR3 bases: TGTGCCAGCAGCCAAGATCTATTTTTGTGGGATGAGCAGTTCTTC.

The chain combines TRBV9 with TRBJ2-7, with D possibly matching TRBD1 (5 bases). V gave up 3 bases and J gave up 9 bases, with 13 bases separating them. Germline lookup yields CDR1 SGDLS and CDR2 YYNGEE. CDR3 size: 12 residues. The CDR3, as DNA: TGTGCCAGCAGCGGGCAGGGATATGGGCAGTACTTC. It codes for CASSGQGYGQYF.

This clonotype came up many times. This CDR3 is CASSLGTSGRSYEQYF. The CDR3, as DNA: TGCGCCAGCAGCCTGGGGACTAGCGGGAGGTCCTACGAGCAGTACTTC. The chain recombines TRBV5-1 with TRBJ2-7; 15 bases match TRBD2. Trimming at V came to 4 bases and at J to 1 base, leaving 3 bases not matched to a gene. The CDR3 covers 16 residues. The V gene's germline CDR1 is SGHRS and CDR2 YFSETQ.

This clonotype was seen only a few times. The V and J genes are TRBV12-3 or TRBV12-4 and TRBJ2-1; D unclear. The DNA matches TRBJ2-7 better at its end, which makes the J call doubtful. This CDR3 region has 14 residues. Here the CDR3 reads CASSFGSSYNEQYF. The CDR3 DNA reads TGTGCCAGCAGTTTTGGAAGCTCCTACAATGAGCAGTACTTC.

Comment on this clonotype: The junction differs from germline at one of its ends, possibly a read error. The V and J genes are TRBV19 and TRBJ1-2; D unresolved. From germline, CDR1 is LNHDA and CDR2 SQIVND (reference sequence). The CDR3 runs 13 residues. The CDR3 region has the DNA TGTGCCAGGAGTATCGGTAGCAACTATGGCTACACCTTC. As protein: CARSIGSNYGYTF.

This clonotype was seen a handful of times. Here the CDR3 reads CASSLDVRHEQYF. The CDR3 DNA reads as TGTGCCAGCAGCTTGGACGTCCGTCACGAGCAGTACTTC. The chain couples TRBV7-9 to TRBJ2-7, with D uncertain. The CDR3 consists of 13 residues. Per germline, CDR1 SEHNR and CDR2 FQNEAQ (reference sequence). V was clipped by 3 bases and J by 5 bases, with 11 bases between them.